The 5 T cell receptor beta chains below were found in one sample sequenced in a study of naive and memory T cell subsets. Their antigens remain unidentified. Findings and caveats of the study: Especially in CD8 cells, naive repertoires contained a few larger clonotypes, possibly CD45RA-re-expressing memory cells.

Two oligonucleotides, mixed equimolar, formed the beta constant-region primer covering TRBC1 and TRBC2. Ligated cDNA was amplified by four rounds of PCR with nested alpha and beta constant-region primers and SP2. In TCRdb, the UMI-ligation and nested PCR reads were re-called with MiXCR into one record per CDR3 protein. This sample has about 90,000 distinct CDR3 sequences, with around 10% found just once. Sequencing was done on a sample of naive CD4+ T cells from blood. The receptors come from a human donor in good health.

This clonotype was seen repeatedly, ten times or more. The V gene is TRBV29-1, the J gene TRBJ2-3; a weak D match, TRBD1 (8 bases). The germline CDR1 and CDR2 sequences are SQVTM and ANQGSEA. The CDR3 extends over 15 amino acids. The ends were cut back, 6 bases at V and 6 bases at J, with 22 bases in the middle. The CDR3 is CSVRGGRQGADTQYF. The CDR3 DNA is TGCAGCGTGAGGGGAGGGCGGCAGGGGGCGGATACGCAGTATTTT.

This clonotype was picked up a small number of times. The CDR3 here is CAWSVENYGYTF. The DNA of the CDR3 is TGTGCCTGGAGTGTTGAGAACTATGGCTACACCTTC. The J gene is TRBJ1-2, the V gene TRBV30; D call uncertain. The germline CDR1 and CDR2 sequences are GTSNPN and SVGIG (reference sequence). This CDR3 contains 12 residues. V was trimmed by 0 bases and J by 2 bases, leaving 4 bases between them.

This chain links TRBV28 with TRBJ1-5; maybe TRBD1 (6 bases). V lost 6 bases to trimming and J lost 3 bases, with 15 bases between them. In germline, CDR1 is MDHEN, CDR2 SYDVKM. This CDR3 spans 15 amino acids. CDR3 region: CASRSPEGDNQPQHF. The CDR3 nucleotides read TGTGCCAGCAGAAGCCCCGAGGGGGACAATCAGCCCCAGCATTTT. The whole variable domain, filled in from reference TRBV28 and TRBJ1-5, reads DVKVTQSSRYLVKRTGEKVFLECVQDMDHENMFWYRQDPGLGLRLIYFSYDVKMKEKGDIPEGYSVSREKKERFSLILESASTNQTSMYLCASRSPEGDNQPQHFGDGTRLSIL.

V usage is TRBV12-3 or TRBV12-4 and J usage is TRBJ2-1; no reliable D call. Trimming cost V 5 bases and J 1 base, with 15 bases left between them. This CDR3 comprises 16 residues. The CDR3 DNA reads TGTGCCAGCAGTCCCGGCCTCAAACCATCCTACAATGAGCAGTTCTTC. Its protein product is CASSPGLKPSYNEQFF.

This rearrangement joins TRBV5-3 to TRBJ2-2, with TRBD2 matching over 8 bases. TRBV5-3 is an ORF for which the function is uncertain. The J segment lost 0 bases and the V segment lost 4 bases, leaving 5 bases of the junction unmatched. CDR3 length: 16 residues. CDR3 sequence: CARSVREASNTGELFF. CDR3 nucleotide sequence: TGTGCCAGAAGCGTGCGGGAGGCCTCGAACACCGGGGAGCTGTTTTTT.